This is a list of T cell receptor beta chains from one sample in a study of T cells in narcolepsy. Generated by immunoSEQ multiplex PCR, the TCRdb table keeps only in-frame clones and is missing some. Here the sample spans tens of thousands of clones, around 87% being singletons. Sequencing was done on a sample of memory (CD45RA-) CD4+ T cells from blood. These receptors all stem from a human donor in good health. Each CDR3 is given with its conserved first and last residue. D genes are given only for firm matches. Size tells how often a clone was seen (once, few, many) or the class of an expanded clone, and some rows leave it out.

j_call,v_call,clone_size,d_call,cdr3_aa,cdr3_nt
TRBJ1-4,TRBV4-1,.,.,CASSQSLGATNEKLFF,TGCGCCAGCAGCCAATCTCTAGGTGCAACTAATGAAAAACTGTTTTTT
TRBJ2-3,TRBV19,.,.,CASYTGLSTDTQYF,TGTGCCAGTTATACAGGGTTGAGCACAGATACGCAGTATTTT
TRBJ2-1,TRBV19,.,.,CASRTDRSSYNEQFF,TGTGCCAGTAGAACGGACCGGAGCTCCTACAATGAGCAGTTCTTC
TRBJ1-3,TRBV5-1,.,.,CASSFHDRGNTIYF,TGCGCCAGCAGCTTTCATGACCGAGGAAACACCATATATTTT
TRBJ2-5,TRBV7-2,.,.,CASSSPSGARETQYF,TGTGCCAGCAGCTCTCCCAGCGGAGCTCGGGAGACCCAGTACTTC
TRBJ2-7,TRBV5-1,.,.,CASSLVTTGTSYEQYF,TGCGCCAGCAGCTTGGTGACTACAGGGACGTCCTACGAGCAGTACTTC
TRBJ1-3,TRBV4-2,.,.,CASSQDLAWTVQGSGNTIYF,TGTGCCAGCAGCCAAGATTTGGCCTGGACTGTCCAAGGCTCTGGAAACACCATATATTTT
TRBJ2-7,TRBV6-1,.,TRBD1,CASRETGLRYEQYF,TGTGCCAGCAGGGAGACAGGGTTAAGGTACGAGCAGTACTTC
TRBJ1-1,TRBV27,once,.,CASSIRGAEAFF,TGTGCCAGCAGTATCCGAGGGGCTGAAGCTTTCTTT
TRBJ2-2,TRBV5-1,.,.,CASSLGVGTGELFF,TGCGCCAGCAGCTTGGGCGTCGGAACCGGGGAGCTGTTTTTT
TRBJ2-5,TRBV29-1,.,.,CSPQDGQETQYF,TGCAGCCCTCAGGACGGACAAGAGACCCAGTACTTC
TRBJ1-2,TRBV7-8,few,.,CASSWGLNYGYTF,TGTGCCAGCAGCTGGGGGCTTAACTATGGCTACACCTTC
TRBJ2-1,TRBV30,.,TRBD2,CAWSVPAGLAPNEQFF,TGTGCCTGGAGTGTACCGGCGGGACTAGCTCCTAATGAGCAGTTCTTC